These 10 T cell receptor beta chains share one sample of origin, sequenced in a study of OX40 agonist ivuxolimab in advanced cancers. TCRdb's copy holds only in-frame clones and misses some; the assay was immunoSEQ multiplex PCR. The sample has 80,000 or so clones; approximately 89% are singletons. The sample consisted of CD4+ or CD8+ T cells sorted from blood, taken in a trial of the OX40 agonist ivuxolimab. These receptors came from an adult with an advanced solid tumor such as melanoma, head and neck, liver or kidney cancer.

The chain combines TRBV5-1 with TRBJ2-7; D is unresolved. Per the germline V gene, CDR1 is SGHRS and CDR2 is YFSETQ. V was clipped by 2 bases and J by 6 bases, with 12 bases between them. This CDR3 region has 13 residues. The CDR3, as DNA: TGCGCCAGCAGCTTATGGAGTCTCGGCGAGCAGTACTTC. This encodes CASSLWSLGEQYF. The variable domain in full, completed from reference TRBV5-1 and TRBJ2-7, reads KAGVTQTPRYLIKTRGQQVTLSCSPISGHRSVSWYQQTPGQGLQFLFEYFSETQRNKGNFPGRFSGRQFSNSRSEMNVSTLELGDSALYLCASSLWSLGEQYFGPGTRLTVT.

The rearrangement links TRBV7-2 to TRBJ2-7; TRBD2 aligns across 7 bases. Germline V gene lookup returns CDR1 SGHTA and CDR2 FQGNSA. There are 17 residues in the CDR3. The V segment lost 1 base and the J segment 0 bases; nucleotides outside the gene matches: 9. CDR3 coding DNA: TGTGCCAGCAGCTTAGAGGTTTTTGGGGAGGGCTCCTACGAGCAGTACTTC. It codes for CASSLEVFGEGSYEQYF.

The rearrangement joins TRBV27 to TRBJ2-2, with 8 bases that match TRBD1. V lost 2 bases and J lost 7; bases outside the gene matches: 6. The CDR3 contains 15 residues. Looked up from germline, CDR1 is MNHEY and CDR2 is SMNVEV (reference sequence). The CDR3 region is CASSLGTGQGGELFF. CDR3 coding DNA: TGTGCCAGCAGTTTAGGGACAGGTCAGGGCGGGGAGCTGTTTTTT.

This clone was picked up one time. The chain carries TRBV11-3 and TRBJ2-7; D gene uncertain. V was trimmed by 3 bases and J by 2 bases, leaving 14 bases between them. The CDR3 is 15 residues long. Germline values: CDR1 SGHNT, CDR2 YENEEA. This CDR3 is CASSFMAGPAYEQYF. Written as DNA, the CDR3 is TGTGCCAGCAGCTTTATGGCCGGGCCCGCCTACGAGCAGTACTTC.

The chain links TRBV2 to TRBJ1-5; possibly TRBD1 for D (5 bases). The V end was cut by 6 bases, the J end by 6 bases, with 15 bases between. The CDR3 runs 14 residues. CDR1 is SNHLY, CDR2 FYNNEI, per germline. CDR3 sequence reads: CASRGDGMGQPQHF. DNA for the CDR3: TGTGCCAGCAGGGGGGACGGAATGGGTCAGCCCCAGCATTTT.

A single count supports this clone. The rearrangement joins TRBV7-9 to TRBJ2-2; D is unclear. Per the germline V gene, CDR1 is SEHNR and CDR2 is FQNEAQ (reference sequence). V gave up 1 base and J gave up 5 bases, with 17 bases separating them. This CDR3 is 17 amino acids long. The chain's CDR3 is CASSLVGKGFLTGELFF. CDR3 DNA: TGTGCCAGCAGCTTAGTGGGGAAGGGCTTCTTGACCGGGGAGCTGTTTTTT.

The chain links TRBV19 to TRBJ2-2, with a tentative D call TRBD1 (5 bases). This CDR3 has 14 amino acids. Trimming pared 1 base from V and 9 bases from J, leaving 12 bases between. Germline V CDR1 and CDR2: LNHDA, SQIVND (reference sequence). Here the CDR3 DNA reads TGTGCCAGTAGTATAGGCGACAGTAGCCGGGAGCTGTTTTTT. This gives the protein CASSIGDSSRELFF.

This sequence joins TRBV29-1 and TRBJ1-1, with D tentatively TRBD1 (5 bases). The V gene's germline CDR1 is SQVTM and CDR2 ANQGSEA. V was trimmed by 7 bases and J by 6 bases, leaving 12 bases between them. The CDR3 is made up of 11 amino acids. CDR3 sequence: CSGGGNPEAFF. In DNA form, the CDR3 reads TGCAGCGGGGGGGGTAACCCTGAAGCTTTCTTT.

The chain couples TRBV7-7 to TRBJ2-1; 9 positions match TRBD2. Trimming at V came to 8 bases and at J to 9 bases, leaving 14 bases not matched to a gene. The germline gives CDR1 SSHAT, CDR2 FNYEAQ (reference sequence). This CDR3 contains 15 residues. DNA of the CDR3: TGTGCCAGCTCCCCGGGACTAGCACAAGGGGGTGAGCAGTTCTTC. Amino acids: CASSPGLAQGGEQFF.

The chain couples TRBV5-4 to TRBJ2-7; 10 nucleotides line up with TRBD2. This CDR3 contains 16 residues. The germline gives CDR1 SGHNT, CDR2 YYREEE (reference sequence). V dropped 0 bases and J dropped 7; count of bases not matched to a gene: 10. The CDR3 here is CASSLAFLAGDEEQYF. The CDR3 DNA is TGTGCCAGCAGCTTGGCTTTCCTAGCGGGAGATGAAGAGCAGTACTTC.